This T cell receptor (beta chain) was obtained from a study of T cells in Graves' hyperthyroidism and ophthalmopathy. Study-wide background: Specimen type is peripheral blood, collected at initial diagnosis prior to any treatment. Study-wide findings and caveats: The model forecast ophthalmopathy, anticipating it by a median approximately 6.1 months before onset.

Diagnoses used clinical symptoms, serum thyroxine and TRAb, thyroid ultrasound and orbital computed tomography. This clonotype was counted between two and nine times. The antigen is not known. Amplified regions were TCR beta CDR3 sequences from RNA transcripts. HTBI primers were used for first-round RT-PCR of the TCR CDR3. In TCRdb, the multiplex PCR reads were re-called with MiXCR into one record per CDR3 protein. Among roughly 600,000 distinct CDR3 sequences, roughly 15% were seen once, and the ten largest hold approximately 13%. The sample comprised blood. The source is a woman aged 50 to 60 with Graves' ophthalmopathy.

CDR3 sequence: CASSQAGGWGEKLFF. In DNA, the CDR3 is TGTGCCAGCAGCCAGGCGGGGGGCTGGGGGGAAAAACTGTTTTTT. This chain joins TRBV7-2 and TRBJ1-4; maybe TRBD1 (6 bases). The CDR3 has 15 amino acids. The ends were cut back, 5 bases at V and 8 bases at J, with 18 bases in the middle. From germline, CDR1 is SGHTA and CDR2 FQGNSA.